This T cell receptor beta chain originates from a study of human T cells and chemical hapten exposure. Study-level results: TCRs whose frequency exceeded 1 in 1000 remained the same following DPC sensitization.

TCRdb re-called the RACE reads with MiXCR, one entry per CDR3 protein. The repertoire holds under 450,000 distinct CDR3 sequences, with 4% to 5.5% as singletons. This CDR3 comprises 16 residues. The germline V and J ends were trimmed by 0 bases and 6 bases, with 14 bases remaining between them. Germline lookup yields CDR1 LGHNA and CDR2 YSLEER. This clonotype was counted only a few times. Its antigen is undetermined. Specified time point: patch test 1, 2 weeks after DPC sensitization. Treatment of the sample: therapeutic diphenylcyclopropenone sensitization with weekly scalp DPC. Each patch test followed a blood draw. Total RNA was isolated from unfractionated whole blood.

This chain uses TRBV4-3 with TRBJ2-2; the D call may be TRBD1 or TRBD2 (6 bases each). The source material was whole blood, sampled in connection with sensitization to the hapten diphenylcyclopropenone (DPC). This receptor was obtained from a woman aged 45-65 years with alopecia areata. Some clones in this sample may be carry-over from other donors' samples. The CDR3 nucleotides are TGCGCCAGCAGCCAAGATCGGGGGCCCTGGGCCGGGGAGCTGTTTTTT. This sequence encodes CASSQDRGPWAGELFF.